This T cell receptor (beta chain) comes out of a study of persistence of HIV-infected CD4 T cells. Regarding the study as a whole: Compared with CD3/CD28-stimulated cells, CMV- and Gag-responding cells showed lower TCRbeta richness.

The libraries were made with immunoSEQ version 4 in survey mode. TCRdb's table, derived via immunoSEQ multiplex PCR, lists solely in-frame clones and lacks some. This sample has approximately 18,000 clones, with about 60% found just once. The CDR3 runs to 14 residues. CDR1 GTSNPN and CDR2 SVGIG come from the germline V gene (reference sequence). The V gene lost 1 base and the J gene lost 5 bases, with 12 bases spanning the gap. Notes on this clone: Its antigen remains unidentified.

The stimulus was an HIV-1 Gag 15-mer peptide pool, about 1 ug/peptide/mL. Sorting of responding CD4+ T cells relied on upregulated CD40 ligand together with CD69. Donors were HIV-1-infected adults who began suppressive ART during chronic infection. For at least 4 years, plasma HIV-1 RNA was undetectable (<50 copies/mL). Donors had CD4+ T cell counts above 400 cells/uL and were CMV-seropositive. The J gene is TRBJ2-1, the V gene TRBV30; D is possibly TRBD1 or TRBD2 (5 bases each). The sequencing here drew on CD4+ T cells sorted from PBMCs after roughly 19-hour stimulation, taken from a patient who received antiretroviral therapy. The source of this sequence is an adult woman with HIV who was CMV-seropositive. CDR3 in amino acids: CAWSGPGRNNEQFF. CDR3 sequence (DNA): TGTGCCTGGAGTGGTCCAGGGAGAAACAATGAGCAGTTCTTC.